Sequencing of this T cell receptor (beta chain) was carried out in a study of OX40 agonist ivuxolimab in advanced cancers. Generated by immunoSEQ multiplex PCR, the TCRdb table keeps only in-frame clones and is missing some. The sample lists 55,000 to 75,000 clones, approximately 93% occurring once. Autoimmune disease history or systemic immunosuppression excluded patients. Collection of blood occurred at baseline, at cycle 4 day 1, and at cycle 7 day 1. The CDR3 runs to 13 residues. Looked up from germline, CDR1 is SGHRS and CDR2 is YFSETQ. The V and J ends lost 0 bases and 4 bases respectively, with 7 bases between them. This clone has just one count.

The V and J genes are TRBV5-1 and TRBJ1-1; maybe TRBD1 (5 bases). Sample: CD4+ or CD8+ T cells sorted from blood, taken in a trial of the OX40 agonist ivuxolimab. The source is an adult with an advanced solid tumor such as melanoma, head and neck, liver or kidney cancer. The CDR3 coding sequence is TGCGCCAGCAGCTTGGACAGGATCACTGAAGCTTTCTTT. It codes for CASSLDRITEAFF.